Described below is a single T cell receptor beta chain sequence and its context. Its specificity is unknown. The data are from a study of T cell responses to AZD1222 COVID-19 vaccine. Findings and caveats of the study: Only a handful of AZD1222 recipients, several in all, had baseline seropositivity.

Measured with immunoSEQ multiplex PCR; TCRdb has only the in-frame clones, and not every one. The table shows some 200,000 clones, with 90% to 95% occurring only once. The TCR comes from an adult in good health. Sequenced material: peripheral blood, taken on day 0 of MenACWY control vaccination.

The CDR3 DNA follows: TGTGCCAGTTTACTACAGGGGGCGGGTCAGCCCCAGCATTTT. Translation: CASLLQGAGQPQHF. The rearrangement links TRBV28 to TRBJ1-5, with 9 bases matching TRBD1. Looked up from germline, CDR1 is MDHEN and CDR2 is SYDVKM. The V and J ends lost 9 bases and 6 bases, in that order; junction bases with no gene match: 9. This CDR3 has 14 residues.